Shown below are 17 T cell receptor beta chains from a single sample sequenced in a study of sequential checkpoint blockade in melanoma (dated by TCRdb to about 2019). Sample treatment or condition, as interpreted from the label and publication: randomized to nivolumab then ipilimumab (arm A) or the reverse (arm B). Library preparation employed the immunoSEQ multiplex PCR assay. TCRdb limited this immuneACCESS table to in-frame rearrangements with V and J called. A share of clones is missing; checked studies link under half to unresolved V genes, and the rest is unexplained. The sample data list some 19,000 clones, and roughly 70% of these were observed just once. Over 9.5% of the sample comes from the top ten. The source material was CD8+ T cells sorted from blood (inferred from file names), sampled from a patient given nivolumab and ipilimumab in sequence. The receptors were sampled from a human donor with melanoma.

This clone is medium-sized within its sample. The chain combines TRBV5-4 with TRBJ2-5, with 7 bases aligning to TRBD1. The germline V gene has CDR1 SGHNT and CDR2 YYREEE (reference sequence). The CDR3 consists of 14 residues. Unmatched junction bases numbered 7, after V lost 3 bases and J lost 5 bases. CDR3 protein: CASSSGTADETQYF. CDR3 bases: TGTGCCAGCAGCTCCGGGACAGCGGATGAGACCCAGTACTTC.

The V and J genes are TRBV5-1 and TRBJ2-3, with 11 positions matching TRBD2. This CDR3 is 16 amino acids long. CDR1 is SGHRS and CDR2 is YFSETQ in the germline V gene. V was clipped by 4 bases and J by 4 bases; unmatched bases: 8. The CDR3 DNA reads TGCGCCAGCAGCGGCGAAGGACTAGCGGGCGCAGATACGCAGTATTTT. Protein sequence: CASSGEGLAGADTQYF.

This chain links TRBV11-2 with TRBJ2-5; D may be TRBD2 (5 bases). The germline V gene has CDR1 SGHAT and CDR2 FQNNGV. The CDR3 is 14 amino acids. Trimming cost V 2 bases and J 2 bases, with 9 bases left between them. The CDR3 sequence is CASSLWESQETQYF. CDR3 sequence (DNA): TGTGCCAGCAGCTTATGGGAGAGTCAAGAGACCCAGTACTTC.

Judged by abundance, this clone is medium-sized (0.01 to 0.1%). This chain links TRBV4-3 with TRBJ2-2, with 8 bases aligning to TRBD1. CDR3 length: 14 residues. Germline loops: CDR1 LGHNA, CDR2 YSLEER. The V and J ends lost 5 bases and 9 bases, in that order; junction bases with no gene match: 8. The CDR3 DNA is TGCGCCAGCAGCAGGGACAGGAGTTCGAGGGAGCTGTTTTTT. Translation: CASSRDRSSRELFF.

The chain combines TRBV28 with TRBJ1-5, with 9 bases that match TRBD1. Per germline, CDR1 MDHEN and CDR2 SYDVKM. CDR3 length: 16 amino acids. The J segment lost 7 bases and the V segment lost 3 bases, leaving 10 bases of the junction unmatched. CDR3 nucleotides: TGTGCCAGCAGTTTCGGAACAGGGGGCGCTGGGCAGCCCCAGCATTTT. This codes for CASSFGTGGAGQPQHF.

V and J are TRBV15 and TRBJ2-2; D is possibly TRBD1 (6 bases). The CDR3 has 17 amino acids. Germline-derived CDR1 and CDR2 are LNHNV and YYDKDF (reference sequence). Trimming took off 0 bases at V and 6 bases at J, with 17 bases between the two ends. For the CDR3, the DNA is TGTGCCACCAGCAGAGATCTGGGACAAGTGGCCGCCGGGGAGCTGTTTTTT. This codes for CATSRDLGQVAAGELFF.

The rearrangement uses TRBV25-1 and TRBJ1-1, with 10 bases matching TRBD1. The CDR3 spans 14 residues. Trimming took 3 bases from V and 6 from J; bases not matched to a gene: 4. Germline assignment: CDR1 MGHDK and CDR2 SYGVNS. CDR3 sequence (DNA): TGTGCCAGCAGTGATCCGGGACAGGGGTCTGAAGCTTTCTTT. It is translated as CASSDPGQGSEAFF.

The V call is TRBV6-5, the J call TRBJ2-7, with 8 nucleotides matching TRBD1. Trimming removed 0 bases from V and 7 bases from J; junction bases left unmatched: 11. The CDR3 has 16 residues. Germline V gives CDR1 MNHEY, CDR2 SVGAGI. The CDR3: CASSYSLSGQGSEQYF. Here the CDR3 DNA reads TGTGCCAGCAGTTACTCGCTCTCAGGACAGGGTAGTGAGCAGTACTTC.

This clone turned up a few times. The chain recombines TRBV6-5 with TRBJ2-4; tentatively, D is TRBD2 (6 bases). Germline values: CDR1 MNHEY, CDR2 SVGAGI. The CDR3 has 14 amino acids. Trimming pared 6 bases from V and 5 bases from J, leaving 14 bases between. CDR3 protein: CASSRTKRENIQYF. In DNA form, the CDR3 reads TGTGCCAGCAGCCGGACTAAACGGGAAAACATTCAGTACTTC.

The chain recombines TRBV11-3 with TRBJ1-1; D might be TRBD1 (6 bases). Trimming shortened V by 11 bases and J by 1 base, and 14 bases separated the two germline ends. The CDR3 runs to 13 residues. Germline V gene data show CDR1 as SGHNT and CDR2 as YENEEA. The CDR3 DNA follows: TGTGCCTCGGGGGGGGCGACGAACACTGAAGCTTTCTTT. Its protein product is CASGGATNTEAFF.

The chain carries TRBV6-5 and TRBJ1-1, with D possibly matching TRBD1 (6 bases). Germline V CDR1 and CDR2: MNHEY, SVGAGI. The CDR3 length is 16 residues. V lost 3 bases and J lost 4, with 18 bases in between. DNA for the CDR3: TGTGCCAGCAGTTATGGGGGGGCAGGGGAATTCACTGAAGCTTTCTTT. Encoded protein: CASSYGGAGEFTEAFF.

The CDR3 sequence: CASSVGGTEAFF. The CDR3 DNA sequence: TGTGCCAGCAGCGTAGGCGGCACTGAAGCTTTCTTT. V and J are TRBV9 and TRBJ1-1; D gene unclear. The CDR3 contains 12 residues. Deletions cut 0 bases from V and 4 bases from J, with 4 bases between. CDR1 is SGDLS, CDR2 YYNGEE, per germline.

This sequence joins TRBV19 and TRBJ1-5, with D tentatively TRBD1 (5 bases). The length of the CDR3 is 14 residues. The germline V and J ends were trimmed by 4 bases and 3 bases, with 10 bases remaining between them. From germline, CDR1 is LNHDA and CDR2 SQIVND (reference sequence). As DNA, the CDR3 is TGTGCCAGTAGTACGGGACTCGACAATCAGCCCCAGCATTTT. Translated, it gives CASSTGLDNQPQHF.

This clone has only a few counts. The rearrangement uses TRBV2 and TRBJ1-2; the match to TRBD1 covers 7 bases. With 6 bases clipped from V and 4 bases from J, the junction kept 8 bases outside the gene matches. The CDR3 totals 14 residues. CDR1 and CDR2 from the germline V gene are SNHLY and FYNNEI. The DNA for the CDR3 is TGTGCCAGCAGCTTAGAAGGGGGCGCCTATGGCTACACCTTC. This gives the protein CASSLEGGAYGYTF.

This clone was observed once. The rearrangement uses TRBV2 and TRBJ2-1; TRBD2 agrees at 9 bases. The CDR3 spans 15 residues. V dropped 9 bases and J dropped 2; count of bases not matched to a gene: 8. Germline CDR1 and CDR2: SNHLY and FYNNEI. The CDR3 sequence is CARREGSSPYNEQFF. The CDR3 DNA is TGTGCCAGGCGGGAGGGGAGTTCACCCTACAATGAGCAGTTCTTC.

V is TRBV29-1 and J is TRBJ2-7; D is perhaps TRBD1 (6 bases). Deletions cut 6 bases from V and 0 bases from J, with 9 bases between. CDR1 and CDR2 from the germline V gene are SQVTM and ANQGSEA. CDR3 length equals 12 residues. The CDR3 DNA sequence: TGCAGCGTCATGGACAGCTCCTACGAGCAGTACTTC. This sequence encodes CSVMDSSYEQYF.

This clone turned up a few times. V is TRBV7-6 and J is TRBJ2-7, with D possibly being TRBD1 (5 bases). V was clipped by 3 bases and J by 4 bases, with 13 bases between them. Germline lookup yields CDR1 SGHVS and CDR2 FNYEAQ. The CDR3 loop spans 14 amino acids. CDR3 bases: TGTGCCAGCAGCTTGAAGGGGATGGGGTACGAGCAGTACTTC. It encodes CASSLKGMGYEQYF. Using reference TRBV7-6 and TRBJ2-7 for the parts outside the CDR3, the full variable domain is GAGVSQSPRYKVTKRGQDVALRCDPISGHVSLYWYRQALGQGPEFLTYFNYEAQQDKSGLPNDRFSAERPEGSISTLTIQRTEQRDSAMYRCASSLKGMGYEQYFGPGTRLTVT.